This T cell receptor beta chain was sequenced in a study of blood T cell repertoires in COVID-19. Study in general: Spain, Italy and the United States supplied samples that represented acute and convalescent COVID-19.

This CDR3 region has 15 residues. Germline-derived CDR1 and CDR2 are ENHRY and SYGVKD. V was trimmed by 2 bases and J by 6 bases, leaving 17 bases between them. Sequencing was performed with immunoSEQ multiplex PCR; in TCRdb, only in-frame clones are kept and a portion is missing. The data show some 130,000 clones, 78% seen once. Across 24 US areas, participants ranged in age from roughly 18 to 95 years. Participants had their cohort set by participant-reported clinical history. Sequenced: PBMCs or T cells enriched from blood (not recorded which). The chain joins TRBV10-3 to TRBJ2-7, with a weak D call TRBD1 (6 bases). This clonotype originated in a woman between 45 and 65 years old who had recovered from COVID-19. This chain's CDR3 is CAISEAPGHGAEQYF. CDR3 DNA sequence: TGTGCCATCAGTGAGGCGCCGGGACACGGCGCCGAGCAGTACTTC.